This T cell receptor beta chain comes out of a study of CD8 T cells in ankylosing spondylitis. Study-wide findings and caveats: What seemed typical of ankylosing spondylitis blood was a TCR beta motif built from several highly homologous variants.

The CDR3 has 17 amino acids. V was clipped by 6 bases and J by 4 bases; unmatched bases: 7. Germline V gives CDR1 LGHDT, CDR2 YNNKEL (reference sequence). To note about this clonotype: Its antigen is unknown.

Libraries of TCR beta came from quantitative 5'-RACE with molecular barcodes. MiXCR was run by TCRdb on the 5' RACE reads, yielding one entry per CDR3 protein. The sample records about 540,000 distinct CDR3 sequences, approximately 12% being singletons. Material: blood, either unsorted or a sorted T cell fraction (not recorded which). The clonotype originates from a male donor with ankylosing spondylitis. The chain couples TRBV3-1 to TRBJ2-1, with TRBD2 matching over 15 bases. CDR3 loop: CASRPGLAGGPYNEQFF. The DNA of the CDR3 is TGTGCCAGCAGACCCGGACTAGCGGGAGGGCCTTACAATGAGCAGTTCTTC.